The rows below give T cell receptor beta chains drawn from one sample of a study of T-cell memory formation after mild COVID-19. TCRdb recomputed calls from the 5' RACE reads with MiXCR, one row per CDR3 protein. Of about 190,000 distinct CDR3 sequences listed, approximately 16% are singletons. The sequencing input was PBMCs or a T cell subset sorted from them (not recorded which). The receptors were gathered from an adult woman who had mild COVID-19 (a few samples of this study predate the infection). Cell type and time point are not known. Both conserved end residues are part of each CDR3. A D gene is named only where the DNA matches it firmly. Some rows mark clone size as missing; the rest say once, few, many or name a class of expanded clone.

j_call cdr3_length v_call d_call clone_size cdr3_aa cdr3_nt
TRBJ1-1 15 TRBV6-6 - few CASSYSGKGLVEAFF TGTGCCAGCAGTTACTCGGGCAAGGGGTTGGTTGAAGCTTTCTTT
TRBJ1-5 16 TRBV10-3 TRBD1 - CAISGQGAGSNQPQHF TGTGCCATCAGTGGGCAGGGGGCTGGTAGCAATCAGCCCCAGCATTTT
TRBJ2-7 15 TRBV12-3/TRBV12-4 - - CASSFPGGSSYEQYF TGTGCCAGCAGTTTTCCAGGGGGGAGCTCCTACGAGCAGTACTTC
TRBJ2-5 14 TRBV11-3 - few CASSLIGFQETQYF TGTGCCAGCAGCTTAATCGGCTTCCAAGAGACCCAGTACTTC
TRBJ2-6 15 TRBV6-2/TRBV6-3 - - CASRPMSAGANVLTF TGTGCCAGCAGGCCAATGAGCGCTGGGGCCAACGTCCTGACTTTC
TRBJ2-1 13 TRBV6-5 - few CASSTYPLREQFF TGTGCCAGCAGTACATACCCCCTACGGGAGCAGTTCTTC
TRBJ2-5 13 TRBV5-4 TRBD1 - CASSLQGGGTQYF TGTGCCAGCAGCTTACAGGGGGGAGGGACCCAGTACTTC
TRBJ2-5 15 TRBV6-6 TRBD2 few CASSRTSGSQETQYF TGTGCCAGCAGTCGGACTAGCGGGAGCCAAGAGACCCAGTACTTC
TRBJ2-7 14 TRBV11-2 - few CASALRFDSYEQYF TGTGCCAGCGCGCTAAGGTTCGACTCCTACGAGCAGTACTTC
TRBJ2-1 12 TRBV19 - few CASSPQGHEQFF TGTGCCAGTTCCCCCCAGGGCCATGAGCAGTTCTTC
TRBJ2-5 11 TRBV12-3/TRBV12-4 - - CASSGQETQYF TGTGCCAGCTCTGGACAAGAGACCCAGTACTTC
TRBJ2-1 15 TRBV7-8 TRBD1 few CASSPGTGVNNEQFF TGTGCCAGCAGCCCCGGGACAGGGGTCAACAATGAGCAGTTCTTC
TRBJ1-1 14 TRBV11-2 TRBD1 - CASSRDRVDTEAFF TGTGCCAGCAGCCGTGACAGGGTGGACACTGAAGCTTTCTTT
TRBJ1-1 14 TRBV27 - once CASSSRHKNTEAFF TGTGCCAGCAGTTCTAGACACAAGAACACTGAAGCTTTCTTT
TRBJ2-5 11 TRBV6-1 - - CASSPLETQYF TGTGCCAGCAGTCCCCTGGAGACCCAGTACTTC
TRBJ2-7 11 TRBV7-9 - - CASSLADEQYF TGTGCCAGCAGCTTAGCAGACGAGCAGTACTTC
TRBJ2-5 15 TRBV7-9 - many CASSLRAAFQETQYF TGTGCCAGCAGCTTAAGAGCGGCCTTTCAAGAGACCCAGTACTTC
TRBJ2-7 13 TRBV7-2 - - CASSLGGFGEQYF TGTGCCAGCAGCTTAGGGGGTTTTGGCGAGCAGTACTTC